This is a list of T cell receptor beta chains from one sample in a study of control samples from healthy donors and cancer patients. Libraries were prepared by immunoSEQ multiplex PCR; TCRdb keeps only in-frame clonotypes and omits some of them. The sample lists 100,000 to 150,000 clones, more than 70% occurring once. Sequencing was carried out using blood. Receptor source: a man in his 60s in good health. Each CDR3 is given with its conserved first and last residue. The D gene is left open where the match is weak. A row's size may be missing; if present it is once, few, many or a size class.

d_call clone_size j_call v_call cdr3_nt cdr3_aa
. . TRBJ1-4 TRBV19 TGTGCCAGCCGAAAGGCGGGGACTGGTGAAAAACTGTTTTTT CASRKAGTGEKLFF
. . TRBJ2-3 TRBV4-1 TGCGCCAGCAGCCAAGAGGGCCAGGGCGGAGGAATGGATACGCAGTATTTT CASSQEGQGGGMDTQYF
. . TRBJ2-7 TRBV11-2 TGTGCCAGCAGCTCCCTACAGGATCCCTACGAGCAGTACTTC CASSSLQDPYEQYF
TRBD2 . TRBJ2-3 TRBV28 TGTGCCAGCACCCACGAGGCGGGGGGGCTGGGTACGCAGTATTTT CASTHEAGGLGTQYF
. . TRBJ2-3 TRBV28 TGTGCCAGCAGTTTTTTCGCAGATACGCAGTATTTT CASSFFADTQYF
. few TRBJ1-1 TRBV5-4 TGTGCCAGCAGCTTGTACGCAGCGATGAACGCTGAAGCTTTCTTT CASSLYAAMNAEAFF
. . TRBJ2-2 TRBV2 TGTGCCAGCAGTCGCGTGGGGGGAGTAAACACCGGGGAGCTGTTTTTT CASSRVGGVNTGELFF
TRBD1 . TRBJ2-5 TRBV7-2 TGTGCCAGCAGCATGACAGGGGGCCAAGAGACCCAGTACTTC CASSMTGGQETQYF
TRBD2 . TRBJ2-4 TRBV28 TGTGCCAGCAGTTTATACGACACTGGGAGGGACATTCAGTACTTC CASSLYDTGRDIQYF
TRBD1 . TRBJ2-7 TRBV4-3 TGCGCCAGCAGCCAAGAGTTTGGCAGGGGGCTCGACGAGCAGTACTTC CASSQEFGRGLDEQYF
. . TRBJ1-1 TRBV7-9 TGTGCCAGCAGCCCCTACAGGAACACTGAAGCTTTCTTT CASSPYRNTEAFF
. once TRBJ2-7 TRBV5-1 TGCGCCAGCAGCTTGGATCGCGAGCAGTACTTC CASSLDREQYF
. . TRBJ2-7 TRBV27 TGTGCCAGCAGTTTAAGACCCCAGGGCGAGCAGTACTTC CASSLRPQGEQYF
. . TRBJ2-7 TRBV11-1 TGTGCCAGCAGCTTAGAGACTTTGTCTGGCGAGCAGTACTTC CASSLETLSGEQYF
. . TRBJ1-2 TRBV11-2 TGTGCCAGCAGTCCCCACGGGCAAAGCTACACCTTC CASSPHGQSYTF
TRBD1 . TRBJ1-1 TRBV2 TGTGCCAGACAAAACCGGGACAGGGGGTGGGGCACTGAAGCTTTCTTT CARQNRDRGWGTEAFF
. . TRBJ2-3 TRBV28 TGTGCCAGCAGCCTGCCGGGACCACGCACAGATACGCAGTATTTT CASSLPGPRTDTQYF
TRBD1 . TRBJ1-1 TRBV7-2 TGTGCCAGCAGCCGGGGACAGGGGGGCACTGAAGCTTTCTTT CASSRGQGGTEAFF
TRBD1 few TRBJ1-4 TRBV18 TGTGCCAGCTCACCGACAGGGGTTGAAAAACTGTTTTTT CASSPTGVEKLFF
TRBD1 . TRBJ1-1 TRBV5-1 TGCGCCAGCAGCGGCGGGACAGGGGTAGGGACTGAAGCTTTCTTT CASSGGTGVGTEAFF
. . TRBJ1-3 TRBV5-5 TGTGCCAGCAGCTTCCACCCTAGGGGGGCTGGAAACACCATATATTTT CASSFHPRGAGNTIYF
. . TRBJ2-7 TRBV5-1 TGCGCCAGCAGCTTCAACGGGGTAGGCTACGAGCAGTACTTC CASSFNGVGYEQYF
. . TRBJ2-3 TRBV7-9 TGTGCCAGCAGCTTAAGCATCAGCGCAGATACGCAGTATTTT CASSLSISADTQYF
. . TRBJ1-1 TRBV5-6 TGTGCCAGCAGTTATCGGGGGTCGGTGAACACTGAAGCTTTCTTT CASSYRGSVNTEAFF
. . TRBJ2-5 TRBV5-1 TGCGCCAGCAGCTTCGCAGGGGAAAAAATTGAGACCCAGTACTTC CASSFAGEKIETQYF
TRBD1 few TRBJ1-1 TRBV7-9 TGTGCCAGCAGCAGCGGGACAGGGGAAACTGAAGCTTTCTTT CASSSGTGETEAFF
TRBD1 once TRBJ1-2 TRBV11-2 TGTGCCAGCAGCTTAGATTACCGGGACAGGAGTAACTATGGCTACACCTTC CASSLDYRDRSNYGYTF
TRBD1 once TRBJ2-3 TRBV6-5 TGTGCCAGCAGAGCACGGGACAGGGCTTCAGATACGCAGTATTTT CASRARDRASDTQYF
. . TRBJ2-6 TRBV7-3 TGTGCCAGCAGCACGCGACAGTCTGGGGCCAACGTCCTGACTTTC CASSTRQSGANVLTF
TRBD1 . TRBJ1-5 TRBV27 TGTGCCAGCAGTTCCCAGACAGGGTTCGCGAGCAATCAGCCCCAGCATTTT CASSSQTGFASNQPQHF
. . TRBJ1-5 TRBV7-2 TGTGCCAGCAGCTTGGAGCCGAGTCAGCCCCAGCATTTT CASSLEPSQPQHF
TRBD1 once TRBJ1-6 TRBV7-3 TGTGCCAGCAGCAGGTCCGGGACAGGGAATTCACCCCTCCACTTT CASSRSGTGNSPLHF
TRBD1 . TRBJ2-2 TRBV2 TGTGCCAGCAGGGACAGGCCCAACACCGGGGAGCTGTTTTTT CASRDRPNTGELFF
. . TRBJ2-3 TRBV19 TGTGCCAGTAGTACCCTCCTACCAGATACGCAGTATTTT CASSTLLPDTQYF
TRBD2 . TRBJ2-1 TRBV4-3 TGCGCCAGCAGCCAAGATCGACCCAGCGGGGACTGGATGGGTGAGCAGTTCTTC CASSQDRPSGDWMGEQFF
. . TRBJ2-3 TRBV7-2 TGTGCCAGCAGCTTAGGGAGTGTAGATACGCAGTATTTT CASSLGSVDTQYF
. . TRBJ1-6 TRBV4-3 TGCGCCAGCAGCCAAGATTACGGGGTCATAAGTAATTCACCCCTCCACTTT CASSQDYGVISNSPLHF
TRBD1 . TRBJ1-3 TRBV18 TGTGCCAGCTCGATTGCCGGACAGGGGGCGAAAAACACCATATATTTT CASSIAGQGAKNTIYF
. . TRBJ2-1 TRBV9 TGTGCCAGCAGCGTAGCTGGGGAACCCTACAATGAGCAGTTCTTC CASSVAGEPYNEQFF
TRBD1 . TRBJ1-2 TRBV6-5 TGTGCCAGCAGGGGACAGGGATATGGCTACACCTTC CASRGQGYGYTF
TRBD1 . TRBJ1-1 TRBV7-9 TGTGCCAGCAGCAGAGGGACAGGGGCATTTTCCACTGAAGCTTTCTTT CASSRGTGAFSTEAFF
TRBD1 . TRBJ2-3 TRBV27 TGTGCCAGCCGACAGGGGGCTAGAGATACGCAGTATTTT CASRQGARDTQYF
. . TRBJ2-4 TRBV20-1 TGCAGTGCTAGTAGGACAACTATGGGAAACATTCAGTACTTC CSASRTTMGNIQYF
. few TRBJ1-6 TRBV7-6 TGTGCCAGCAGCTCAGGACAGCCGCCTAATTCACCCCTCCACTTT CASSSGQPPNSPLHF
. . TRBJ1-5 TRBV21-1 TGTGCCAGCAGCAAAAAGGGGGGTAAGGGCAATCAGCCCCAGCATTTT CASSKKGGKGNQPQHF
TRBD1 . TRBJ2-7 TRBV6-1 TGTGCCAGCAGTGAGGGACAGGGGCGTCTCGAGCAGTACTTC CASSEGQGRLEQYF
. . TRBJ2-5 TRBV4-1 TGCGCCAGCAGCCAAGATCGGGGAGCTTTACAAGAGACCCAGTACTTC CASSQDRGALQETQYF